The 9 T cell receptor beta chains listed next were all sequenced from one sample in a study of blood T cell repertoires in COVID-19. Profiled with immunoSEQ multiplex PCR; TCRdb holds only in-frame clones, not every one. The table has 150,000 to 200,000 clones, roughly three quarters seen once. The sample was PBMCs or T cells enriched from blood (not recorded which). All receptors derive from a man between 60 and 70 years old who had been exposed to COVID-19.

The chain employs TRBV7-9 and TRBJ2-2; tentatively, D is TRBD1 (6 bases). The CDR3 loop spans 15 amino acids. From germline, CDR1 is SEHNR and CDR2 FQNEAQ (reference sequence). Trimming cost V 2 bases and J 5 bases, with 12 bases left between them. The CDR3 DNA is TGTGCCAGCAGCTTACCGCAGGGGAATACCGGGGAGCTGTTTTTT. This codes for CASSLPQGNTGELFF.

CDR3 protein: CASSRLEARDEQYF. CDR3 sequence (DNA): TGTGCCAGCAGCAGACTTGAGGCGCGAGACGAGCAGTACTTC. The rearrangement links TRBV3-1 (or the pseudogene TRBV3-2) to TRBJ2-7; D not certain. This CDR3 has 14 residues. The V and J ends lost 5 bases and 5 bases respectively, with 16 bases between them. Germline loops: CDR1 LGHDT, CDR2 YNNKEL (reference sequence).

The CDR3 nucleotides are TGTGCCACCAGCCCCGACAGATACAATGAGCAGTTCTTC. Encoded protein: CATSPDRYNEQFF. J is TRBJ2-1 and V is TRBV15; weak D call: TRBD1 (5 bases). The ends were cut back, 5 bases at V and 4 bases at J, with 9 bases in the middle. This CDR3 is built from 13 residues. Germline loops: CDR1 LNHNV, CDR2 YYDKDF (reference sequence).

This chain uses TRBV6-4 with TRBJ2-1; no reliable D call. The CDR3 consists of 14 residues. Trimming shortened V by 4 bases and J by 0 bases, and 7 bases separated the two germline ends. In germline, CDR1 is MRHNA, CDR2 SNTAGT. This CDR3 is CASSGDSSYNEQFF. The CDR3, as DNA: TGTGCCAGCAGTGGAGATAGCTCCTACAATGAGCAGTTCTTC.

The chain uses TRBV9 and TRBJ1-3, with TRBD1 matching over 8 bases. The CDR3 runs to 17 residues. With 0 bases clipped from V and 2 bases from J, the junction kept 7 bases outside the gene matches. Germline CDR1 and CDR2: SGDLS and YYNGEE. The CDR3 DNA reads TGTGCCAGCAGCGTAGGGATGGGACAGGTGGCTGGAAACACCATATATTTT. Encoded protein: CASSVGMGQVAGNTIYF.

Only a few counts were recorded for this clone. The CDR3 bases are TGTGCCAGCAGCTTAATTTGGGCAGGGCCTAATGAAAAACTGTTTTTT. This translates into CASSLIWAGPNEKLFF. The J gene is TRBJ1-4, the V gene TRBV7-8, with D maybe TRBD1 (5 bases). CDR1 SGHVS and CDR2 FQNEAQ come from the germline V gene. Deletions cut 2 bases from V and 3 bases from J, with 13 bases between. The CDR3 length is 16 residues. Together with reference TRBV7-8 and TRBJ1-4, the CDR3 gives the full variable domain: GAGVSQSPRYKVAKRGQDVALRCDPISGHVSLFWYQQALGQGPEFLTYFQNEAQLDKSGLPSDRFFAERPEGSVSTLKIQRTQQEDSAVYLCASSLIWAGPNEKLFFGSGTQLSVL.

This clone was picked up one time. V usage is TRBV7-9 and J usage is TRBJ1-1; D is undetermined. V was trimmed by 5 bases and J by 0 bases, leaving 19 bases between them. CDR3 length equals 17 residues. Germline loops: CDR1 SEHNR, CDR2 FQNEAQ (reference sequence). CDR3 DNA: TGTGCCAGCAGCCCAGACACGCCGACCCCCATGAACACTGAAGCTTTCTTT. Its translation is CASSPDTPTPMNTEAFF.

In its sample, this clone was seen a few times. The chain carries TRBV5-4 and TRBJ2-7; 7 nucleotides agree with TRBD2. Germline V gives CDR1 SGHNT, CDR2 YYREEE (reference sequence). V gave up 6 bases and J gave up 1 base; unmatched junction bases: 7. CDR3 length: 14 amino acids. CDR3 protein: CASKRDYQSYEQYF. The CDR3 coding sequence is TGTGCCAGCAAGCGGGACTACCAATCCTACGAGCAGTACTTC.

The rearrangement links TRBV5-1 to TRBJ2-2; tentatively, D is TRBD1 (6 bases). Germline V CDR1 and CDR2: SGHRS, YFSETQ. Trimming pared 4 bases from V and 5 bases from J, leaving 15 bases between. The CDR3 spans 15 residues. The CDR3 loop is CASSRQGQATGELFF. The CDR3 DNA follows: TGCGCCAGCAGCCGGCAGGGACAAGCTACCGGGGAGCTGTTTTTT. Using reference TRBV5-1 and TRBJ2-2 for the parts outside the CDR3, the full variable domain is KAGVTQTPRYLIKTRGQQVTLSCSPISGHRSVSWYQQTPGQGLQFLFEYFSETQRNKGNFPGRFSGRQFSNSRSEMNVSTLELGDSALYLCASSRQGQATGELFFGEGSRLTVL.